The clone carrying this T cell receptor beta chain has a handful of counts. Its antigen is undetermined. Sampled while nominally healthy, donors likely had unrecorded immune exposures. PCR involved 60 Vbeta and 13 Jbeta primers. Produced via immunoSEQ multiplex PCR; TCRdb's table is partial and in-frame only. This sample has 150,000 to 200,000 clones; 9.5% occur once, and the top ten carry about 1.2%. The sample belongs to a study of cytomegalovirus exposure and HLA in healthy donors. V was clipped by 2 bases and J by 2 bases, with 11 bases between them. The CDR3 runs 15 residues. Germline lookup yields CDR1 LNHNV and CDR2 YYDKDF (reference sequence). Study-level results: V- and J-gene trimming in TCR beta was tied to a missense DCLRE1C variant by an analysis performed later.

The J gene is TRBJ2-3, the V gene TRBV15; possible D gene TRBD1, 5 bases. The TCR originated in a woman aged 25 to 39 in good health and CMV-seropositive. The sample taken for sequencing was PBMCs. CDR3 protein: CATSRTRQLTDTQYF. In nucleotides, the CDR3 is TGTGCCACCAGCAGAACCAGACAGCTCACAGATACGCAGTATTTT.